The source of this T cell receptor beta chain is a study of technical replicates of blood from a few donors. The germline gives CDR1 MGHRA, CDR2 YSYEKL. The CDR3 length is 16 residues. The germline V and J ends were trimmed by 0 bases and 0 bases, with 9 bases remaining between them. Repertoires were generated with immunoSEQ multiplex PCR, while TCRdb's copy carries only in-frame clones and drops some. The sample includes about 83,000 clones, 85% to 95% of them seen just once. The clonotype comes from a human donor in good health. This sequence joins TRBV4-1 and TRBJ1-5, with no clear D. Source material: T cells isolated from PBMCs. CDR3: CASSQDRGYSNQPQHF. The CDR3 DNA sequence: TGCGCCAGCAGCCAAGATCGAGGATATAGCAATCAGCCCCAGCATTTT.